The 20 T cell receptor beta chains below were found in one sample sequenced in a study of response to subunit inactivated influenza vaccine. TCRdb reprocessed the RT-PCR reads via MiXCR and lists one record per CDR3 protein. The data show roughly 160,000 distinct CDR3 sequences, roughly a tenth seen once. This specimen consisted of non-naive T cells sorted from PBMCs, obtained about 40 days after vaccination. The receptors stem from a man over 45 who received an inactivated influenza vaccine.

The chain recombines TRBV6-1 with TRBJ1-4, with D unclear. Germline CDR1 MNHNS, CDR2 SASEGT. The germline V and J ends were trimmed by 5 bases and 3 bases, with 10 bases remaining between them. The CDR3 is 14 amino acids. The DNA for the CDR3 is TGTGCCAGCAGTCCCGACGTAGCTAATGAAAAACTGTTTTTT. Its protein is CASSPDVANEKLFF.

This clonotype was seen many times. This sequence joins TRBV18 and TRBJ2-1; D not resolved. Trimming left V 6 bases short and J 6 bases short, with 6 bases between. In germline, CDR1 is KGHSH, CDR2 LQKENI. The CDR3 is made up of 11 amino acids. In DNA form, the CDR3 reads TGTGCCAGCTCTCCCACCAATGAGCAGTTCTTC. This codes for CASSPTNEQFF.

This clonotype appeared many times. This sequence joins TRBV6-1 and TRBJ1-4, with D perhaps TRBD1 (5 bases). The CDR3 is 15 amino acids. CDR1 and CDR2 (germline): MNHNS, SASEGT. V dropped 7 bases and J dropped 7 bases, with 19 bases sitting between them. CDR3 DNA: TGTGCCAGCACCCCTCGGGGGGGAGTGGGTGAAAAACTGTTTTTT. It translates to CASTPRGGVGEKLFF.

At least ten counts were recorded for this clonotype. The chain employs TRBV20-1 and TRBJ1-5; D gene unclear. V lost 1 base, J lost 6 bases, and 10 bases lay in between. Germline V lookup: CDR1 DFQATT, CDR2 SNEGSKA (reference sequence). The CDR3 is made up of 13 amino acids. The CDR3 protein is CSARVPGIQPQHF. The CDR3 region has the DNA TGCAGTGCTAGAGTCCCCGGGATTCAGCCCCAGCATTTT.

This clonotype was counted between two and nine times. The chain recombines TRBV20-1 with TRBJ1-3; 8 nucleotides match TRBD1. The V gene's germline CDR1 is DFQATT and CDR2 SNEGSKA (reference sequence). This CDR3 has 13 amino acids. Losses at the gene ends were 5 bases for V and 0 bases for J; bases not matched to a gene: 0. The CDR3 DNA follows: TGCAGTGCTGGACAGGGCTCTGGAAACACCATATATTTT. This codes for CSAGQGSGNTIYF.

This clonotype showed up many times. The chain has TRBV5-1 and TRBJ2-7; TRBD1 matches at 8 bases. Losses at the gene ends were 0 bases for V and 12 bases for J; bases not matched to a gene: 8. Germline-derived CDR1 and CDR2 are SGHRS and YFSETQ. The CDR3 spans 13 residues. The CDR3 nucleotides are TGCGCCAGCAGCTTGGGGGGACAGGAGACATCGTACTTC. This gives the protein CASSLGGQETSYF.

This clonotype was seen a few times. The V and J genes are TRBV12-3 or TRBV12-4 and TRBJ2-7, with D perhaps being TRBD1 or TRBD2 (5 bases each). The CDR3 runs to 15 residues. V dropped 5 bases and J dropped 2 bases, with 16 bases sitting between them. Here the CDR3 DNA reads TGTGCCAGCAGTCCATCCGGGACGGGACCCTACGAGCAGTACTTC. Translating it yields CASSPSGTGPYEQYF.

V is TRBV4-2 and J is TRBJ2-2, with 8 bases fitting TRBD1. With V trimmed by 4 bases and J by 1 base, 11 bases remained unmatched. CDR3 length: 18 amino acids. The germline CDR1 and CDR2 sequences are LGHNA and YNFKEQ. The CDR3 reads CASSPRQGANKNTGELFF. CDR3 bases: TGTGCCAGCAGCCCGCGGCAGGGGGCCAACAAGAACACCGGGGAGCTGTTTTTT.

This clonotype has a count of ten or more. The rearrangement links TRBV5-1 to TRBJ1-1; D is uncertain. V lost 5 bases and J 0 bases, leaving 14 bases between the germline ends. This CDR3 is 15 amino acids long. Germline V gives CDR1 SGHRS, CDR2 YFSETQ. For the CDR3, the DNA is TGCGCCAGCAGTGCATTAGGAGGGATGAACACTGAAGCTTTCTTT. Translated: CASSALGGMNTEAFF.

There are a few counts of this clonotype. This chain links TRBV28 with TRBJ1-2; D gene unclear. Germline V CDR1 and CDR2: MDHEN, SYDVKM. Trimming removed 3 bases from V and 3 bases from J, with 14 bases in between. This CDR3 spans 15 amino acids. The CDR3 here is CASSFGMFRYYGYTF. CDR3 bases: TGTGCCAGCAGTTTCGGTATGTTCCGGTACTATGGCTACACCTTC.

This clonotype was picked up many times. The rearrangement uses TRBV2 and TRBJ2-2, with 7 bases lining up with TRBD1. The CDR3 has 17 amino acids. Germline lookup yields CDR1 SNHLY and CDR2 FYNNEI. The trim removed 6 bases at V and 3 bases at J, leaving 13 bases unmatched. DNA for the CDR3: TGTGCCAGCAGGAGGGCCTACAGGGGTTTTGACACCGGGGAGCTGTTTTTT. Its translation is CASRRAYRGFDTGELFF.

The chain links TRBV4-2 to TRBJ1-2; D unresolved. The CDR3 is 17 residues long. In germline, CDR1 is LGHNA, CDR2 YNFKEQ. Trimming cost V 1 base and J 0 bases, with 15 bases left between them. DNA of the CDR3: TGTGCCAGCAGCCAAGGTTTAGGACGGGAAGCTAACTATGGCTACACCTTC. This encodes CASSQGLGREANYGYTF.

CDR3 coding DNA: TGTGCCAGCAGTCCCCAACAGGGAACGGGAGAGACCCAGTACTTC. Encoded protein: CASSPQQGTGETQYF. V gene TRBV12-3 or TRBV12-4 combines with J gene TRBJ2-5; a weak D match, TRBD1 (6 bases). The V end was cut by 5 bases, the J end by 4 bases, with 17 bases between. The length of the CDR3 is 15 residues.

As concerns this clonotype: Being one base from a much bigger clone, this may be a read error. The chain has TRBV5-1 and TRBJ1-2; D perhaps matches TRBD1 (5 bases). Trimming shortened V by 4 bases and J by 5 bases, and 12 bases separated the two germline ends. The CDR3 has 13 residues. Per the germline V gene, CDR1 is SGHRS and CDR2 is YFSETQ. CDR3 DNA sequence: TGCGCCAGCAGCCCTCTGGACAAATATGGCTACACCTTC. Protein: CASSPLDKYGYTF.

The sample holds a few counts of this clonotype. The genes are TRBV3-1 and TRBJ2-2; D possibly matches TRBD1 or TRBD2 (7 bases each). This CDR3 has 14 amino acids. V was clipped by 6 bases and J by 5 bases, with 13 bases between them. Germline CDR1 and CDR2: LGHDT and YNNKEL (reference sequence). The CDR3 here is CASSPRGGTGELFF. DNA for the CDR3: TGTGCCAGCAGTCCCAGGGGGGGAACCGGGGAGCTGTTTTTT.

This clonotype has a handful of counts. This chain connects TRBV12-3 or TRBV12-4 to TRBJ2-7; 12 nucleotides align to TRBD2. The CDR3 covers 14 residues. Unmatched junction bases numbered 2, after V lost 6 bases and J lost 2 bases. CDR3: CASSRLAGAYEQYF. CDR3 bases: TGTGCCAGCAGCCGACTAGCGGGAGCCTACGAGCAGTACTTC.

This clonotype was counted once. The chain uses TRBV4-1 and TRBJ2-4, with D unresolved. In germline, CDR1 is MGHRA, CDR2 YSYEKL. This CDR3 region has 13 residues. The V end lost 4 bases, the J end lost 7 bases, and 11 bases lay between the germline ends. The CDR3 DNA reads TGCGCCAGCAGCCTCCATACGCTCAACATTCAGTACTTC. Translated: CASSLHTLNIQYF.

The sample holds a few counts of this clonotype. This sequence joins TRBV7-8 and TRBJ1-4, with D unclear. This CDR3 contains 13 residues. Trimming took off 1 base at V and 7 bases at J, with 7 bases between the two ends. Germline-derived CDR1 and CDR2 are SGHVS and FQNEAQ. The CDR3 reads CASSLGGGEKLFF. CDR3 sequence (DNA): TGTGCCAGCAGCTTAGGCGGAGGTGAAAAACTGTTTTTT.

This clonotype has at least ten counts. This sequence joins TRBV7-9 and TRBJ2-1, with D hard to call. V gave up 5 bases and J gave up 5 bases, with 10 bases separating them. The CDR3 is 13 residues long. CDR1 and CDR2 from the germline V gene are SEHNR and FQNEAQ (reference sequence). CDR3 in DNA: TGTGCCAGCAGCCGCGGAACGGACAATGAGCAGTTCTTC. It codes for CASSRGTDNEQFF.

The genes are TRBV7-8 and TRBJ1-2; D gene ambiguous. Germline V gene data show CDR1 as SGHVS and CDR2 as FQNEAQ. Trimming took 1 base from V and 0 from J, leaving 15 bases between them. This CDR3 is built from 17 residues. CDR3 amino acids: CASSLVPGRFANYGYTF. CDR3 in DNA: TGTGCCAGCAGCTTAGTGCCTGGGAGATTCGCTAACTATGGCTACACCTTC.